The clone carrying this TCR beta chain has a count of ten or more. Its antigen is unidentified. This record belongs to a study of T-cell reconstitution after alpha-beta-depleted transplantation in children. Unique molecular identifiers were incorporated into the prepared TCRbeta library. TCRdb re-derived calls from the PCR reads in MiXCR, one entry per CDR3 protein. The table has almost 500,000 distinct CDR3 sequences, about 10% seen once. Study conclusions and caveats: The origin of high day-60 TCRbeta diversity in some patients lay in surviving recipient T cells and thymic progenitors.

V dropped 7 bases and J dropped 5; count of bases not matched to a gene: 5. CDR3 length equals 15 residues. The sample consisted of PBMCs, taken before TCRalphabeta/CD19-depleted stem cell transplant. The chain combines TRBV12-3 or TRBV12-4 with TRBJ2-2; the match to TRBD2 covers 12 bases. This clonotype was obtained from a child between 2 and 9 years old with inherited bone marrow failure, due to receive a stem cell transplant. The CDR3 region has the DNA TGTGCCAGCAACAAACTAGCGGGAGGTACCGGGGAGCTGTTTTTT. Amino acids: CASNKLAGGTGELFF.